The T cell receptor beta chain described here comes from a study of OX40 agonist ivuxolimab in advanced cancers. The data were produced by immunoSEQ multiplex PCR, yet TCRdb's version contains in-frame clones alone and is incomplete. The table lists approximately 61,000 clones, over 75% of them singletons. Whole-study results and caveats: With doses of 0.1 to 3.0 mg/kg, CD4+ and CD8+ blood T cells had undergone clonal expansion by week 6. The mean number of expanded clones was higher in CD8+ T cells than in CD4+.

Concerning this clone: Its antigen is as yet unknown.

V was pared by 3 bases and J by 5 bases, with 9 bases of the junction left unmatched. The CDR3 covers 16 residues. Germline lookup yields CDR1 LNHDA and CDR2 SQIVND (reference sequence). The origin of this receptor is an adult with an advanced solid tumor such as melanoma, head and neck, liver or kidney cancer. The rearrangement uses TRBV19 and TRBJ2-7; 11 nucleotides align to TRBD2. The material was CD4+ or CD8+ T cells sorted from blood, obtained in a trial of the OX40 agonist ivuxolimab. The CDR3 DNA follows: TGTGCCAGTAGTATTCTACTAGCGGGAGAACCCCACGAGCAGTACTTC. It codes for CASSILLAGEPHEQYF.